These 10 T cell receptor beta chains came from one sample sequenced in a study of regulatory T cells in long-lasting Graves disease. The sample's time point: persistent/refractory GD, antithyroid drugs over 5 years with positive TRAb. From PBMCs, RNA was extracted and then used to make the TCR library. To make TCR beta libraries, researchers used iRepertoire HTBI primers and Arm-PCR of CDR3 regions. A single record per CDR3 protein comes from TCRdb applying MiXCR to the multiplex PCR reads. Of roughly 700,000 distinct CDR3 sequences in the sample, about 32% were seen once. Source: peripheral blood mononuclear cells (PBMCs), taken when the disease was refractory, from a patient treated with antithyroid drugs. Receptors were obtained from a female donor with Graves disease.

This clonotype was counted only a few times. The chain links TRBV6-1 to TRBJ2-5; TRBD1 aligns across 11 bases. J was trimmed by 4 bases and V by 6 bases; bases with no gene match: 13. The CDR3 spans 17 residues. Germline values: CDR1 MNHNS, CDR2 SASEGT. The CDR3 reads CASSPGVAGQGGETQYF. The DNA for the CDR3 is TGTGCCAGCAGCCCTGGGGTAGCGGGACAGGGGGGAGAGACCCAGTACTTC.

A few counts support this clonotype. This chain joins TRBV20-1 and TRBJ1-2; D is perhaps TRBD1 (6 bases). Trimming shortened V by 1 base and J by 6 bases, and 18 bases separated the two germline ends. Germline CDR1 DFQATT, CDR2 SNEGSKA (reference sequence). CDR3 length: 15 amino acids. The CDR3 loop reads CSARGGQSGYDGYTF. Written as DNA, the CDR3 is TGCAGTGCTAGAGGCGGACAGAGCGGGTATGATGGCTACACCTTC.

The count of this clonotype is one. The chain employs TRBV29-1 and TRBJ2-7; D remains ambiguous. V gave up 6 bases and J gave up 2 bases, with 17 bases separating them. This CDR3 has 14 residues. Germline assignment: CDR1 SQVTM and CDR2 ANQGSEA. This CDR3 reads CSVETKVHPYEQYF. Here the CDR3 DNA reads TGCAGCGTCGAGACCAAAGTTCATCCCTACGAGCAGTACTTC.

The chain recombines TRBV2 with TRBJ2-5; D is tentatively TRBD1 or TRBD2 (5 bases each). Germline-derived CDR1 and CDR2 are SNHLY and FYNNEI. CDR3 length equals 14 residues. Trimming removed 3 bases at V and 5 bases at J, with 13 bases between. The DNA for the CDR3 is TGTGCCAGCAGTGATATGGGGGTTGGCGAGACCCAGTACTTC. This sequence encodes CASSDMGVGETQYF.

The V call is TRBV15, the J call TRBJ1-2; D is ambiguous. CDR1 is LNHNV and CDR2 is YYDKDF in the germline V gene (reference sequence). This CDR3 contains 16 residues. Between the trimmed V and J ends, which lost 0 bases and 4 bases, there was a span of 15 bases. The CDR3 sequence: CATSRDQRGSTYGYTF. The CDR3 DNA reads TGTGCCACCAGCAGAGATCAACGAGGGTCGACCTATGGCTACACCTTC. The full variable domain, its missing parts supplied by reference TRBV15 and TRBJ1-2, is DAMVIQNPRYQVTQFGKPVTLSCSQTLNHNVMYWYQQKSSQAPKLLFHYYDKDFNNEADTPDNFQSRRPNTSFCFLDIRSPGLGDTAMYLCATSRDQRGSTYGYTFGSGTRLTVV.

V usage is TRBV13 and J usage is TRBJ2-7; TRBD2 is a possible D gene (5 bases). Germline V gene sequence: CDR1 PRHDT, CDR2 FYEKMQ (reference sequence). V was shortened by 7 bases and J by 0 bases, with 16 bases between the two germline ends. There are 15 residues in the CDR3. Here the CDR3 reads CASTTRDTCSYEQYF. DNA for the CDR3: TGTGCCAGCACTACCCGGGATACGTGCTCCTACGAGCAGTACTTC. Full variable domain (missing parts from reference TRBV13 and TRBJ2-7): AAGVIQSPRHLIKEKRETATLKCYPIPRHDTVYWYQQGPGQDPQFLISFYEKMQSDKGSIPDRFSAQQFSDYHSELNMSSLELGDSALYFCASTTRDTCSYEQYFGPGTRLTVT.

This clonotype was observed many times. CDR3 sequence: CASSPGAGRIENTIYF. As DNA, the CDR3 is TGTGCCAGCAGTCCCGGGGCGGGCCGCATAGAAAACACCATATATTTT. This rearrangement joins TRBV6-1 to TRBJ1-3; D is possibly TRBD1 (5 bases). There are 16 residues in the CDR3. The germline V and J ends were trimmed by 5 bases and 6 bases, with 20 bases remaining between them. Germline CDR1 MNHNS, CDR2 SASEGT.

The genes are TRBV5-1 and TRBJ1-1; D remains unclear. In germline, CDR1 is SGHRS, CDR2 YFSETQ. The CDR3 totals 14 residues. The V end lost 5 bases, the J end lost 5 bases, and 16 bases lay between the germline ends. The CDR3 DNA reads TGCGCCAGCAGGGCCCCTGGTATACGGACTGAAGCTTTCTTT. Amino acids: CASRAPGIRTEAFF.

The chain couples TRBV7-9 to TRBJ2-5; D not certain. V dropped 1 base and J dropped 1 base, with 7 bases sitting between them. From germline, CDR1 is SEHNR and CDR2 FQNEAQ (reference sequence). This CDR3 spans 14 amino acids. CDR3 sequence: CASSLEVLQETQYF. CDR3 in DNA: TGTGCCAGCAGCTTAGAGGTCCTCCAAGAGACCCAGTACTTC.

This sequence joins TRBV5-1 and TRBJ1-2, with D hard to call. The length of the CDR3 is 15 residues. Trimming stripped 0 bases from V and 0 bases from J, with 9 bases between. In germline, CDR1 is SGHRS, CDR2 YFSETQ. In DNA, the CDR3 is TGCGCCAGCAGCTTGGCGGGCAGCCCTAACTATGGCTACACCTTC. It is translated as CASSLAGSPNYGYTF.